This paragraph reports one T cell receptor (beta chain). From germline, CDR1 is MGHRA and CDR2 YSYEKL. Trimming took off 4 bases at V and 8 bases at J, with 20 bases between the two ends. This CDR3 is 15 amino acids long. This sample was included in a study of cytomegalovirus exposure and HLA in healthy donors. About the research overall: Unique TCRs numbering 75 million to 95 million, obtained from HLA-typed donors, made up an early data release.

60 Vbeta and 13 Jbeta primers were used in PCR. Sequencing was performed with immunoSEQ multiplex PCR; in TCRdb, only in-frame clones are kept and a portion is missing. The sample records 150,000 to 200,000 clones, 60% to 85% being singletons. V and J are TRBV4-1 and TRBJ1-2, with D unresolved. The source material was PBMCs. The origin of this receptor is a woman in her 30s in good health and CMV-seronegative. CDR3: CASSPGASYTAGYTF. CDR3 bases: TGCGCCAGCAGCCCCGGTGCTTCCTATACCGCGGGCTACACCTTC.